This is a list of T cell receptor beta chains from one sample in a study of T cells expressing NK-cell markers. TCRdb processed the 5' RACE reads again and assigns one entry to each CDR3 protein, with no DNA. This listing includes 550,000 or so distinct CDR3 sequences. The material sequenced was blood T cells: a sorted CD56 or NKG2C T cell subset, CD4+ or CD8+ T cells, or bulk PBMC T cells (not recorded which). Receptors originate from a man younger than 35 in good health. Each CDR3 is given with its conserved first and last residue. The order of the fields is V gene, J gene, CDR3 protein.

>TRBV4-3|TRBJ1-1
CASSQGTLNTEAFF
>TRBV20-1|TRBJ2-1
CSATGLPTSEQFF
>TRBV20-1|TRBJ2-1
CSARAGTSGKYEQFF
>TRBV20-1|TRBJ2-1
CSARSFSSGRGNEQFF
>TRBV7-6|TRBJ2-1
CASSSREGLLRRSYNEQFF
>TRBV28|TRBJ2-7
CASSLSGSFPEQYF
>TRBV10-3|TRBJ2-7
CAISDGKKGYEQYF
>TRBV29-1|TRBJ2-5
CSVEALRGGVETQYF
>TRBV7-7|TRBJ2-7
CASAPSDSYEQYF
>TRBV9|TRBJ2-1
CASSVKVHEGSYNEQFF
>TRBV20-1|TRBJ2-3
CSAQTSDSTDTQYF
>TRBV7-2|TRBJ2-1
CASISTTGGDEQFF
>TRBV12-3/TRBV12-4|TRBJ1-2
CASSPWDTSDYGYTF
>TRBV30|TRBJ1-5
CASGGSSNQPQHF
>TRBV20-1|TRBJ1-5
CSATDRADHQPQHF
>TRBV7-2|TRBJ1-3
CASSPLLGDSGNTIYF
>TRBV7-3|TRBJ2-5
CASSLTRGLETQYF
>TRBV20-1|TRBJ2-2
CSARPELNTGELFF
>TRBV24-1|TRBJ1-5
CATSDFGFNQPQHF
>TRBV28|TRBJ1-1
CAGKGGANTEAFF
>TRBV29-1|TRBJ2-3
CSVVPEFTDTQYF
>TRBV4-2|TRBJ2-1
CASSQDRRGGEQFF
>TRBV7-9|TRBJ2-5
CASSTDLYQETQYF
>TRBV21-1|TRBJ2-5
CASSTGQGEKTQYF
>TRBV30|TRBJ2-7
CAWSAYSGSPYEQYF
>TRBV27|TRBJ1-5
CASSSGQGARGNQPQHF
>TRBV5-1|TRBJ2-3
CASSLAGGLGTDTQYF
>TRBV7-9|TRBJ2-7
CASSLFKGLGEQYF
>TRBV7-9|TRBJ2-1
CASSLGSLAGAAQFF
>TRBV6-1|TRBJ1-2
CASSEARGNYGYTF
>TRBV11-1|TRBJ2-5
CASSLGQFAAGEETQYF